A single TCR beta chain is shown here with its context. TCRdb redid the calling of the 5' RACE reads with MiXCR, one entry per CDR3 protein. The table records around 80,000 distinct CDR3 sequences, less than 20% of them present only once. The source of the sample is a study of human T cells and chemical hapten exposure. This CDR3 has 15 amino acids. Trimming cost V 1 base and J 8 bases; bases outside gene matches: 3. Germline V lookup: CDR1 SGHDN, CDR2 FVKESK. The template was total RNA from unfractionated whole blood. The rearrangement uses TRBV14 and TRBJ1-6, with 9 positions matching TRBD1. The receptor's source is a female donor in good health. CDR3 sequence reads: CASSQVGQGYSPLHF. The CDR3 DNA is TGTGCCAGCAGCCAAGTAGGACAGGGGTATTCACCCCTCCACTTT.